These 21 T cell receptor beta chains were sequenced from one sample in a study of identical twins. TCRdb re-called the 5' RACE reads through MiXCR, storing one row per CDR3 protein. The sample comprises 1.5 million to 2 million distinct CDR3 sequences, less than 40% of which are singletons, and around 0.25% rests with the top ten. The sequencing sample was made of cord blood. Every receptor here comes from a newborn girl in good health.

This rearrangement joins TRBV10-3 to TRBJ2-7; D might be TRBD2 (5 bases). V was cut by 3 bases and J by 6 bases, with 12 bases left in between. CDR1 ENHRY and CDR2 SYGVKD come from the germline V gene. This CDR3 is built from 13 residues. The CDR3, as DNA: TGTGCCATCAGTGAATGGCAGAGCGGCGAGCAGTACTTC. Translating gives CAISEWQSGEQYF.

As DNA, the CDR3 is TGTGCCAGCAGTTTGGGCGAGCGCGCTGGAAACACCATATATTTT. Amino acid sequence: CASSLGERAGNTIYF. V gene TRBV12-3 or TRBV12-4 combines with J gene TRBJ1-3, with no clear D. V gave up 3 bases and J gave up 2 bases, with 11 bases separating them. This CDR3 is 15 amino acids long.

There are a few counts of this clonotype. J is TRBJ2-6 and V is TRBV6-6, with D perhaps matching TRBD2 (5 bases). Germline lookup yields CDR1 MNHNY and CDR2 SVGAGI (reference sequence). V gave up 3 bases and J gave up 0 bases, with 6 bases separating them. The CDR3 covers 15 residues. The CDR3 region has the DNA TGTGCCAGCAGTTATGGACTCTCTGGGGCCAACGTCCTGACTTTC. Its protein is CASSYGLSGANVLTF.

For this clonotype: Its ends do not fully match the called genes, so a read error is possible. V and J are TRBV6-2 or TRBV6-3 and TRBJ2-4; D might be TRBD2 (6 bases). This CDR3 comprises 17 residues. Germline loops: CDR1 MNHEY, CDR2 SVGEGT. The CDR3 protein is CARSRTGLNLAKNIQYF. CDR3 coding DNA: TGTGCCCGCAGCCGAACGGGACTGAACTTAGCCAAAAACATTCAGTACTTC.

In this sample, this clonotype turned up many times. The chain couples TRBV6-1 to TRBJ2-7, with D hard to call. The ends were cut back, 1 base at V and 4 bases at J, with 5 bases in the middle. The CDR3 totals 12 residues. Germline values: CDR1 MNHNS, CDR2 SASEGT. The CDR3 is CASSEVKYEQYF. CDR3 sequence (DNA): TGTGCCAGCAGTGAAGTTAAGTACGAGCAGTACTTC.

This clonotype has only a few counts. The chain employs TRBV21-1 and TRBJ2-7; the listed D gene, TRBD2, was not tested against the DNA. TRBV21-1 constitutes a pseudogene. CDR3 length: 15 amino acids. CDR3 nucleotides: TGTGCCAGCAGCAAACGGGCTAACCTCCCCTACGAGCAGTACTTC. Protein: CASSKRANLPYEQYF.

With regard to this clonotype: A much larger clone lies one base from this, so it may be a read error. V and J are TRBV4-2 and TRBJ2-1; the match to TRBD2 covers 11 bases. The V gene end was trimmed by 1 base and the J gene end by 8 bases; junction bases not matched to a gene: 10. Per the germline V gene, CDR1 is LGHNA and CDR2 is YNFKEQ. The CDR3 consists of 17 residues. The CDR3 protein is CASSQVQSSGRYYEQFF. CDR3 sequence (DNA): TGTGCCAGCAGCCAAGTTCAATCTAGCGGGAGGTACTATGAGCAGTTCTTC.

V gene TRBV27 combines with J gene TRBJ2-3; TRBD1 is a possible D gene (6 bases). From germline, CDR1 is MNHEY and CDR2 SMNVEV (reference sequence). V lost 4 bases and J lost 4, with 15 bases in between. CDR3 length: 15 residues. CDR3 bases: TGTGCCAGCAGTTCCCGGACAGTTACCTCAGATACGCAGTATTTT. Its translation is CASSSRTVTSDTQYF.

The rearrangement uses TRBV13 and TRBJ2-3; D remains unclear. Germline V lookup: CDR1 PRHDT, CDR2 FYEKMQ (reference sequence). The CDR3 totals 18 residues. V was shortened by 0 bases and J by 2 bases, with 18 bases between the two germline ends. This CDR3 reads CASSLGGRRWASTDTQYF. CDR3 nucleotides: TGTGCCAGCAGCTTAGGCGGTCGGCGGTGGGCCTCCACAGATACGCAGTATTTT. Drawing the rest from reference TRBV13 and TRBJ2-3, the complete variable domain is AAGVIQSPRHLIKEKRETATLKCYPIPRHDTVYWYQQGPGQDPQFLISFYEKMQSDKGSIPDRFSAQQFSDYHSELNMSSLELGDSALYFCASSLGGRRWASTDTQYFGPGTRLTVL.

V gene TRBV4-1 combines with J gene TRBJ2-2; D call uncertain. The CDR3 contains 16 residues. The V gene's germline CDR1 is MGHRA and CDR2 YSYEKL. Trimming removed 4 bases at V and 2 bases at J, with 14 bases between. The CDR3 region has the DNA TGCGCCAGCAGCCCCCCCGGCGAGGCTAACACCGGGGAGCTGTTTTTT. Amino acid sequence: CASSPPGEANTGELFF.

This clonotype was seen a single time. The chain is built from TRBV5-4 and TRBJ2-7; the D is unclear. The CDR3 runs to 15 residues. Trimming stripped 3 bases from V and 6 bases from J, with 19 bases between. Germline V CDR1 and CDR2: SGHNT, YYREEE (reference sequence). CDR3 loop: CASSSKNLAEGEQYF. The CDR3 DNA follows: TGTGCCAGCAGCTCTAAAAATCTTGCGGAAGGCGAGCAGTACTTC. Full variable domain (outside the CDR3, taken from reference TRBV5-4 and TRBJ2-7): ETGVTQSPTHLIKTRGQQVTLRCSSQSGHNTVSWYQQALGQGPQFIFQYYREEENGRGNFPPRFSGLQFPNYSSELNVNALELDDSALYLCASSSKNLAEGEQYFGPGTRLTVT.

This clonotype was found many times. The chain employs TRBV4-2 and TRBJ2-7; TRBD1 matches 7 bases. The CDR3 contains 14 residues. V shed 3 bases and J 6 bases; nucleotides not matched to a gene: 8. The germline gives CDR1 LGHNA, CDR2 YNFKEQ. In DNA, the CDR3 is TGTGCCAGCAGCCACTCTATGACAGGGCGCGAGCAGTACTTC. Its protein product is CASSHSMTGREQYF.

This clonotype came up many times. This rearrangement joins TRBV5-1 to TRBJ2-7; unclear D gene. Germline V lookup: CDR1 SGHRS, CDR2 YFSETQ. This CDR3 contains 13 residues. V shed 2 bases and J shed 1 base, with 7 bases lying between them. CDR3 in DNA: TGCGCCAGCAGCTTCGACGGTTCCTACGAGCAGTACTTC. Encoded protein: CASSFDGSYEQYF.

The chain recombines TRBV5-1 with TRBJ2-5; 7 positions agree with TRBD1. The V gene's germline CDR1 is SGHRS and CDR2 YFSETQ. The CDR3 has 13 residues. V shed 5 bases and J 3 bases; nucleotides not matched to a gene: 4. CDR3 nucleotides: TGCGCCAGCAGATACGGGACAGAAGAGACCCAGTACTTC. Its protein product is CASRYGTEETQYF.

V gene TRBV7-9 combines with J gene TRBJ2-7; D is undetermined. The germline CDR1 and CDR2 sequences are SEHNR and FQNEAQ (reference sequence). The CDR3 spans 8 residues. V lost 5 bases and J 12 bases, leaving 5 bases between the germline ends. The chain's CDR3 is CASSQGYF. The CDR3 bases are TGTGCCAGCAGCCAAGGGTACTTC.

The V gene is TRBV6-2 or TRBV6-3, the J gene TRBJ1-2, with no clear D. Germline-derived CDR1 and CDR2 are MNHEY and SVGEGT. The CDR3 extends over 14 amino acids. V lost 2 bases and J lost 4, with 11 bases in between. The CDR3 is CASSYRAAIYGYTF. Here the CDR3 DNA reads TGTGCCAGCAGTTACCGGGCAGCCATCTATGGCTACACCTTC.

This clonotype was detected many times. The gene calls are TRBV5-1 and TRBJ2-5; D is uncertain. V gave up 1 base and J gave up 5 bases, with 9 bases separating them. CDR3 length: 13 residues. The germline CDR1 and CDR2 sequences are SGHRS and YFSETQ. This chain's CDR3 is CASSLKGSETQYF. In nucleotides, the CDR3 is TGCGCCAGCAGCTTGAAAGGGTCGGAGACCCAGTACTTC.

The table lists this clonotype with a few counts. The CDR3 sequence: CASSQDFGLPRLYPNNEQFF. The CDR3 DNA reads as TGCGCCAGCAGCCAAGATTTTGGGCTTCCTCGATTGTACCCAAACAATGAGCAGTTCTTC. The genes are TRBV4-1 and TRBJ2-1, with D unclear. The germline V gene has CDR1 MGHRA and CDR2 YSYEKL. The CDR3 is 20 residues long. The V end lost 0 bases, the J end lost 5 bases, and 26 bases lay between the germline ends.

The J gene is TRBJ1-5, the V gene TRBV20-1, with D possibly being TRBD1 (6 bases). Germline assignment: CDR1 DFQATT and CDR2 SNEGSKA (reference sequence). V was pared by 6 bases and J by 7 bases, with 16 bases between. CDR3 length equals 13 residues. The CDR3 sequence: CSAPTRGLQPQHF. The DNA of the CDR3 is TGCAGTGCCCCGACTCGGGGGCTCCAGCCCCAGCATTTT.

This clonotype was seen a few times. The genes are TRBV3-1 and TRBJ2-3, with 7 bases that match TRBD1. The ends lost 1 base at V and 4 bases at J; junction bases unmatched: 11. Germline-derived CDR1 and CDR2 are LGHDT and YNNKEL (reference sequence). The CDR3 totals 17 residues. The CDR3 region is CASSQALETGRSDTQYF. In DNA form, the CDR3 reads TGTGCCAGCAGCCAAGCTTTAGAGACAGGGCGGTCAGATACGCAGTATTTT.

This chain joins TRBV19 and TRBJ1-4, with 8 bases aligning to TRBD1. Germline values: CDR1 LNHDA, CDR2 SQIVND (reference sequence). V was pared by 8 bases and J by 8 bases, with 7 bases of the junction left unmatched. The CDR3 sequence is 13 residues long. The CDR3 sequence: CASSGQDHEKLFF. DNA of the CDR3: TGTGCCAGTTCGGGACAGGACCACGAAAAACTGTTTTTT.